What follows are 7 T cell receptor beta chains derived from one specimen sequenced in a study of blood T cell repertoires in COVID-19 (dated by TCRdb to 2018 to 2021). Library method: the immunoSEQ multiplex PCR assay. TCRdb retrieved this table from immuneACCESS and kept in-frame rearrangements only. Not all clones are present; in checked studies, unresolved V genes account for under half, and no reason is known for the remainder. The sample profile shows about 190,000 clones; roughly 91% of them were found once. The top ten clones comprise around 4.8% of the sample. The sequenced sample consisted of peripheral blood. These receptors came from a human donor in a cohort sampled during active COVID-19.

The chain combines TRBV19 with TRBJ1-2; maybe TRBD1 (5 bases). V gave up 9 bases and J gave up 7 bases, with 24 bases separating them. Germline V gene lookup returns CDR1 LNHDA and CDR2 SQIVND (reference sequence). This CDR3 region has 15 residues. The CDR3 here is CASLYRRGFISGYTF. The CDR3 DNA is TGTGCCAGCCTCTATCGACGGGGGTTCATTAGTGGCTACACCTTC.

There are a few counts of this clone. This chain links TRBV12-3 or TRBV12-4 with TRBJ1-1, with 7 positions matching TRBD1. The CDR3 consists of 13 residues. With 8 bases clipped from V and 5 bases from J, the junction kept 8 bases outside the gene matches. This CDR3 reads CASRLTGRTEAFF. Here the CDR3 DNA reads TGTGCCAGCCGGCTGACAGGGCGTACTGAAGCTTTCTTT.

The chain employs TRBV29-1 and TRBJ2-1; D is unresolved. The CDR3 loop spans 13 amino acids. Germline CDR1 reads SQVTM; CDR2 reads ANQGSEA. V was trimmed by 4 bases and J by 6 bases, leaving 13 bases between them. In nucleotides, the CDR3 is TGCAGCGTTGGGCGTCTAGTTGGCAATGAGCAGTTCTTC. Protein: CSVGRLVGNEQFF.

The V gene is TRBV23-1, the J gene TRBJ2-7; no reliable D call. TRBV23-1 is filed as an ORF, its function uncertain. Trimming removed 0 bases from V and 5 bases from J, with 5 bases in between. The CDR3 runs to 12 residues. The CDR3 loop reads CASSQSTDEQYF. As DNA, the CDR3 is TGCGCCAGCAGTCAATCTACGGACGAGCAGTACTTC.

The V call is TRBV24-1, the J call TRBJ2-2; 8 bases line up with TRBD1. The V segment lost 3 bases and the J segment 8 bases; nucleotides outside the gene matches: 13. Germline values: CDR1 KGHDR, CDR2 SFDVKD. This CDR3 has 17 residues. In DNA, the CDR3 is TGTGCCACCAGTGATCCAACCGGGACAGGTGGTAGAGGGGAGCTGTTTTTT. This sequence encodes CATSDPTGTGGRGELFF.

The CDR3 reads CASSERASSGGADEQFF. Written as DNA, the CDR3 is TGTGCCAGCAGTGAACGGGCCTCTAGCGGGGGGGCCGATGAGCAGTTCTTC. The V call is TRBV6-1, the J call TRBJ2-1; 12 bases line up with TRBD2. This CDR3 has 17 amino acids. The ends lost 2 bases at V and 8 bases at J; junction bases unmatched: 10. Germline V gives CDR1 MNHNS, CDR2 SASEGT.

The chain employs TRBV10-3 and TRBJ2-2; TRBD2 matches at 7 bases. CDR3 size: 16 residues. V shed 2 bases and J 7 bases; nucleotides not matched to a gene: 10. Looked up from germline, CDR1 is ENHRY and CDR2 is SYGVKD. CDR3 in DNA: TGTGCCATCAGTGAGATCGGCGGGAGTCTCAGCGGGGAGCTGTTTTTT. This sequence encodes CAISEIGGSLSGELFF.